This T cell receptor (beta chain) was sequenced in a study of cytomegalovirus exposure and HLA in healthy donors. A word on this clone: Its antigen is still unknown.

Notes on the study in general: In a later analysis, HLA-C alleles had the fewest associated TCRs, DRB1 alleles the most. Using a false discovery rate of 0.05, a later analysis showed that 16,951 TCR beta sequences were associated with HLA alleles. Immune exposure data for these donors was limited to CMV serostatus.

Germline lookup yields CDR1 SGDLS and CDR2 YYNGEE. V was cut by 7 bases and J by 5 bases, with 12 bases left in between. The CDR3 has 13 amino acids. PCR used 60 Vbeta primers and 13 Jbeta primers. As handled by the study authors: There were about 80 million unique TCR beta chains by a later count, and 8.5 million to 14 million of them were shared. Here immunoSEQ multiplex PCR was the method, and the copy in TCRdb shows in-frame clones only, minus some. The V and J calls and clone size come from that table; D and trimming were worked out from the DNA. The data contain about 110,000 clones, 65% to 80% of them singletons.

This rearrangement joins TRBV9 to TRBJ1-4, with a possible D match to TRBD1 (5 bases). This clonotype originated in a man younger than 40 in good health and CMV-seropositive. Sequencing was carried out using PBMCs. CDR3 residues: CASSGRVNEKLFF. DNA for the CDR3: TGTGCCAGCTCGGGCAGGGTAAATGAAAAACTGTTTTTT.